This T cell receptor (beta chain) was identified during a study of kidney transplant recipient with SARS-CoV-2 infection. From the reads, TCRdb called clonotypes with MiXCR, one entry per CDR3 protein. The sample records 250,000 or so distinct CDR3 sequences, 29% being singletons. A word on this clonotype: This may stem from a read error, because a much larger clone lies one nucleotide away.

Germline-derived CDR1 and CDR2 are SGHTA and FQGNSA. The CDR3 covers 16 residues. The material was a blood sample, obtained at baseline and on approximately day 120 from a kidney transplant recipient. The TCR sequence derives from a young adult male patient who had COVID-19 and was a kidney transplant recipient. These T cells may partly come from the graft donor. J is TRBJ2-2 and V is TRBV7-2; no clear D gene. Here the CDR3 reads CANSTRGPPNTGELFF. The CDR3 DNA is TGTGCCAACAGCACCCGTGGGCCCCCAAACACCGGGGAGCTGTTTTTT.